The 26 T cell receptor beta chains in this list originate from one sample, sequenced in a study of somatic mutations in cytotoxic T cells in rheumatoid arthritis. The method was immunoSEQ multiplex PCR; TCRdb's version includes in-frame clones alone and lacks a portion of them. The sample carries about 29,000 clones, around 84% recorded once. Sequenced sample: CD8+ T cells sorted from blood. Source of these receptors: an adult with rheumatoid arthritis.

The chain recombines TRBV10-3 with TRBJ2-7, with 8 bases aligning to TRBD2. Losses at the gene ends were 6 bases for V and 2 bases for J; bases not matched to a gene: 9. CDR1 and CDR2 from the germline V gene are ENHRY and SYGVKD. The CDR3 is 15 amino acids. Written as DNA, the CDR3 is TGTGCCATCAGCGGGGGGGAGCGGGAAGCCTACGAGCAGTACTTC. This translates into CAISGGEREAYEQYF.

This chain connects TRBV27 to TRBJ1-2, with D maybe TRBD1 (5 bases). In germline, CDR1 is MNHEY, CDR2 SMNVEV (reference sequence). This CDR3 spans 15 amino acids. Between the trimmed V and J ends, which lost 1 base and 2 bases, there was a span of 11 bases. CDR3: CASSLYGTGNYGYTF. CDR3 DNA sequence: TGTGCCAGCAGTTTATATGGAACAGGCAACTATGGCTACACCTTC.

The rearrangement joins TRBV11-2 to TRBJ1-3, with D unresolved. V was clipped by 8 bases and J by 0 bases, with 17 bases between them. The CDR3 runs to 16 residues. From germline, CDR1 is SGHAT and CDR2 FQNNGV. The CDR3 DNA reads TGTGCCAGCGGTATCGGGTTCTCAAGCTCTGGAAACACCATATATTTT. It yields the protein CASGIGFSSSGNTIYF. The whole variable domain, remainder taken from reference TRBV11-2 and TRBJ1-3, is EAGVAQSPRYKIIEKRQSVAFWCNPISGHATLYWYQQILGQGPKLLIQFQNNGVVDDSQLPKDRFSAERLKGVDSTLKIQPAKLEDSAVYLCASGIGFSSSGNTIYFGEGSWLTVV.

The rearrangement joins TRBV13 to TRBJ2-1; D is perhaps TRBD1 or TRBD2 (5 bases each). This CDR3 is 14 amino acids long. Trimming stripped 4 bases from V and 2 bases from J, with 9 bases between. Germline CDR1 PRHDT, CDR2 FYEKMQ (reference sequence). Written as DNA, the CDR3 is TGTGCCAGCAGCTCCGGGACGACCTACAATGAGCAGTTCTTC. This sequence encodes CASSSGTTYNEQFF. The full variable domain, its missing parts supplied by reference TRBV13 and TRBJ2-1, is AAGVIQSPRHLIKEKRETATLKCYPIPRHDTVYWYQQGPGQDPQFLISFYEKMQSDKGSIPDRFSAQQFSDYHSELNMSSLELGDSALYFCASSSGTTYNEQFFGPGTRLTVL.

This chain connects TRBV13 to TRBJ2-1, with 8 bases matching TRBD2. Germline V lookup: CDR1 PRHDT, CDR2 FYEKMQ (reference sequence). V was clipped by 5 bases and J by 6 bases; unmatched bases: 3. The length of the CDR3 is 13 residues. The DNA of the CDR3 is TGTGCCAGCAGCCCGGGACTAGTCAATGAGCAGTTCTTC. Translated, it gives CASSPGLVNEQFF.

V usage is TRBV15 and J usage is TRBJ1-4; no clear D gene. CDR1 is LNHNV and CDR2 is YYDKDF in the germline V gene (reference sequence). V was trimmed by 0 bases and J by 3 bases, leaving 5 bases between them. The CDR3 totals 14 residues. CDR3 residues: CATSREGANEKLFF. The CDR3 DNA sequence: TGTGCCACCAGCAGAGAAGGCGCTAATGAAAAACTGTTTTTT.

The CDR3 spells CASSPPRDRAGEQFF. The CDR3 DNA sequence: TGTGCCAGCTCACCACCCAGGGACAGGGCCGGTGAGCAGTTCTTC. V is TRBV18 and J is TRBJ2-1; 9 bases map to TRBD1. The CDR3 has 15 residues. The germline CDR1 and CDR2 sequences are KGHSH and LQKENI. The J segment lost 9 bases and the V segment lost 0 bases, leaving 6 bases of the junction unmatched.

V is TRBV16 and J is TRBJ2-7; 10 positions agree with TRBD2. CDR1 KGHSY and CDR2 FQNENV come from the germline V gene. Trimming at V came to 4 bases and at J to 5 bases, leaving 8 bases not matched to a gene. The CDR3 is 15 amino acids. The CDR3 coding sequence is TGTGCCAGCAGCCTTATTTCAGCGGGAGGGGACGAGCAGTACTTC. This codes for CASSLISAGGDEQYF.

The chain has TRBV29-1 and TRBJ1-2; a possible D gene is TRBD1 (5 bases). CDR3 length equals 11 residues. Germline V CDR1 and CDR2: SQVTM, ANQGSEA. V was trimmed by 0 bases and J by 10 bases, leaving 9 bases between them. In DNA, the CDR3 is TGCAGCGTTGAAGATCTAGGGGACTACACCTTC. Its protein is CSVEDLGDYTF.

J is TRBJ2-3 and V is TRBV5-5; 11 positions agree with TRBD2. With 1 base clipped from V and 2 bases from J, the junction kept 3 bases outside the gene matches. The CDR3 consists of 16 residues. Germline CDR1 reads SGHKS; CDR2 reads YYEKEE (reference sequence). CDR3 DNA sequence: TGTGCCAGCAGCTTGACTAGCGGGGGCTCCACAGATACGCAGTATTTT. It yields the protein CASSLTSGGSTDTQYF.

This sequence joins TRBV7-2 and TRBJ2-1, with unresolved D. This CDR3 region has 13 residues. Trimming left V 3 bases short and J 3 bases short, with 6 bases between. The germline gives CDR1 SGHTA, CDR2 FQGNSA. The CDR3 DNA reads as TGTGCCAGCAGCTTTTGGGGCTACAATGAGCAGTTCTTC. Encoded protein: CASSFWGYNEQFF.

The V call is TRBV10-2, the J call TRBJ2-7; D gene ambiguous. Germline CDR1 and CDR2: WSHSY and SAAADI. The CDR3 extends over 12 amino acids. The germline V and J ends were trimmed by 3 bases and 3 bases, with 6 bases remaining between them. The CDR3: CASSDPFYEQYF. CDR3 nucleotides: TGCGCCAGCAGTGACCCGTTCTACGAGCAGTACTTC.

This chain links TRBV29-1 with TRBJ2-3, with D uncertain. The V gene's germline CDR1 is SQVTM and CDR2 ANQGSEA. The length of the CDR3 is 13 residues. The ends were cut back, 2 bases at V and 2 bases at J, with 8 bases in the middle. CDR3 loop: CSVEPLLTDTQYF. CDR3 nucleotide sequence: TGCAGCGTTGAACCCCTTCTCACAGATACGCAGTATTTT.

The J gene is TRBJ2-1, the V gene TRBV25-1; D not resolved. With 2 bases removed from V and 7 bases from J, the gap between germline ends came to 9 bases. This CDR3 spans 13 amino acids. The V gene's germline CDR1 is MGHDK and CDR2 SYGVNS. DNA of the CDR3: TGTGCCAGCAGTGAAGTGGGGATTAATGAGCAGTTCTTC. It is translated as CASSEVGINEQFF.

The V and J genes are TRBV9 and TRBJ2-3; 10 positions agree with TRBD2. Germline assignment: CDR1 SGDLS and CDR2 YYNGEE. This CDR3 contains 16 residues. The ends lost 1 base at V and 4 bases at J; junction bases unmatched: 6. For the CDR3, the DNA is TGTGCCAGCAGCGTATCGATAAGCGGGGGGGCAGATACGCAGTATTTT. It specifies CASSVSISGGADTQYF.

This chain links TRBV13 with TRBJ2-1; D ambiguous. The CDR3 loop spans 13 amino acids. With 7 bases removed from V and 8 bases from J, the gap between germline ends came to 15 bases. Germline CDR1 and CDR2: PRHDT and FYEKMQ (reference sequence). The CDR3 here is CASKGPSRHEQFF. The DNA for the CDR3 is TGTGCCAGCAAGGGCCCATCCCGGCATGAGCAGTTCTTC. Full variable domain (rest looked up from reference TRBV13 and TRBJ2-1): AAGVIQSPRHLIKEKRETATLKCYPIPRHDTVYWYQQGPGQDPQFLISFYEKMQSDKGSIPDRFSAQQFSDYHSELNMSSLELGDSALYFCASKGPSRHEQFFGPGTRLTVL.

The chain combines TRBV29-1 with TRBJ1-2; the D is unclear. The CDR3 covers 13 residues. V lost 3 bases to trimming and J lost 4 bases, with 12 bases between them. In germline, CDR1 is SQVTM, CDR2 ANQGSEA. CDR3 DNA: TGCAGCGTTGACCCGGACTTGAGCTATGGCTACACCTTC. Its translation is CSVDPDLSYGYTF.

This clone was observed a single time. V gene TRBV2 combines with J gene TRBJ1-5; D call uncertain. With 1 base removed from V and 0 bases from J, the gap between germline ends came to 4 bases. This CDR3 spans 14 amino acids. Germline V gene sequence: CDR1 SNHLY, CDR2 FYNNEI. The CDR3: CASSEGYSNQPQHF. CDR3 nucleotides: TGTGCCAGCAGTGAAGGGTATAGCAATCAGCCCCAGCATTTT.

This clone has a handful of counts. The CDR3 here is CASSLGPTEQYF. The CDR3 DNA reads TGTGCCAGCAGCTTAGGGCCCACCGAGCAGTACTTC. The J gene is TRBJ2-7, the V gene TRBV7-9; no definite D call. Germline V CDR1 and CDR2: SEHNR, FQNEAQ (reference sequence). The V end was cut by 1 base, the J end by 6 bases, with 7 bases between. The CDR3 loop spans 12 amino acids.

This clone has only a few counts. The CDR3 coding sequence is TGCAGCGTTTTTGGGAACACTGAAGCTTTCTTT. Translating gives CSVFGNTEAFF. This chain links TRBV29-1 with TRBJ1-1; D unresolved. This CDR3 has 11 amino acids. CDR1 and CDR2 from the germline V gene are SQVTM and ANQGSEA. V dropped 5 bases and J dropped 1 base, with 5 bases sitting between them. The full variable domain, with the rest looked up from reference TRBV29-1 and TRBJ1-1, is SAVISQKPSRDICQRGTSLTIQCQVDSQVTMMFWYRQQPGQSLTLIATANQGSEATYESGFVIDKFPISRPNLTFSTLTVSNMSPEDSSIYLCSVFGNTEAFFGQGTRLTVV.

The gene calls are TRBV30 and TRBJ2-1, with unresolved D. CDR3 size: 12 residues. Germline V gene sequence: CDR1 GTSNPN, CDR2 SVGIG (reference sequence). The germline V and J ends were trimmed by 0 bases and 3 bases, with 3 bases remaining between them. CDR3 sequence: CAWSVVYNEQFF. CDR3 sequence (DNA): TGTGCCTGGAGTGTAGTCTACAATGAGCAGTTCTTC.

This chain links TRBV27 with TRBJ2-1, with 8 bases lining up with TRBD1. V was clipped by 3 bases and J by 8 bases; unmatched bases: 3. CDR1 and CDR2 (germline): MNHEY, SMNVEV (reference sequence). The CDR3 consists of 13 residues. CDR3 nucleotides: TGTGCCAGCAGTTTCGACAGGGGTGATGAGCAGTTCTTC. It is translated as CASSFDRGDEQFF.

The chain has TRBV6-5 and TRBJ2-5, with 10 bases aligning to TRBD1. Germline CDR1 and CDR2: MNHEY and SVGAGI. V shed 5 bases and J 4 bases; nucleotides not matched to a gene: 4. The CDR3 has 14 amino acids. The CDR3, as DNA: TGTGCCAGCAGTAAATGGACAGGGGGAGAGACCCAGTACTTC. This sequence encodes CASSKWTGGETQYF.

This clone has only one observation. The gene calls are TRBV19 and TRBJ1-2; D is perhaps TRBD1 (6 bases). The CDR3 sequence is 16 residues long. CDR1 LNHDA and CDR2 SQIVND come from the germline V gene (reference sequence). Trimming took off 4 bases at V and 4 bases at J, with 19 bases between the two ends. In nucleotides, the CDR3 is TGTGCCAGTAGTACCTCTACCACAGGGCATCCCTATGGCTACACCTTC. Residues: CASSTSTTGHPYGYTF. Full variable domain (missing parts from reference TRBV19 and TRBJ1-2): DGGITQSPKYLFRKEGQNVTLSCEQNLNHDAMYWYRQDPGQGLRLIYYSQIVNDFQKGDIAEGYSVSREKKESFPLTVTSAQKNPTAFYLCASSTSTTGHPYGYTFGSGTRLTVV.

This sequence joins TRBV19 and TRBJ2-1; D is uncertain. The CDR3 covers 13 residues. V dropped 1 base and J dropped 6 bases, with 7 bases sitting between them. CDR1 LNHDA and CDR2 SQIVND come from the germline V gene (reference sequence). The CDR3 DNA is TGTGCCAGTAGTATAGTTGACTCCAATGAGCAGTTCTTC. It yields the protein CASSIVDSNEQFF.

This clone was picked up a small number of times. This chain connects TRBV4-1 to TRBJ1-1; 7 bases are a match to TRBD1. V lost 6 bases and J lost 6; bases outside the gene matches: 10. CDR3 length: 14 residues. Germline V gene lookup returns CDR1 MGHRA and CDR2 YSYEKL. The CDR3: CASRPMTGWSEAFF. Written as DNA, the CDR3 is TGCGCCAGCAGACCAATGACAGGGTGGTCTGAAGCTTTCTTT.